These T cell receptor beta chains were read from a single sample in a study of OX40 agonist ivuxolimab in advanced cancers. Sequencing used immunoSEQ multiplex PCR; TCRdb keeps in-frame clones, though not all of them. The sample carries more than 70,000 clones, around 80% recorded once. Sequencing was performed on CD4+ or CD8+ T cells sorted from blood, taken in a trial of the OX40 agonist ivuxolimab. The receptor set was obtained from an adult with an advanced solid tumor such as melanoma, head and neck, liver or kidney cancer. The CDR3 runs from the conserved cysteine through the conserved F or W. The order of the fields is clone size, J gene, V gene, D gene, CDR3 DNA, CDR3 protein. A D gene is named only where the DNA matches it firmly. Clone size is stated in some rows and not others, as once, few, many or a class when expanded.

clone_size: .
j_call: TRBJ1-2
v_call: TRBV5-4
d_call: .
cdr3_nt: TGTGCCAGCAGCTTGGACCCTAACTATGGCTACACCTTC
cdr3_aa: CASSLDPNYGYTF

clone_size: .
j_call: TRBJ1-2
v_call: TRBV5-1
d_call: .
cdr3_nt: TGCGCCAGCAGCTTGTTAGGGGGAAGAGGCTACACCTTC
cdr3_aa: CASSLLGGRGYTF

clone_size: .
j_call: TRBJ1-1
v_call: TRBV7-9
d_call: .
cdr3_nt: TGTGCCAGCAGCCGGCTAGCGCTTGGGGACACTGAAGCTTTCTTT
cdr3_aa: CASSRLALGDTEAFF

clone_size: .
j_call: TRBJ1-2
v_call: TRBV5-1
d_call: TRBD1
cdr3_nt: TGCGCCAGCAGCTTACAAACCGGGACAGGGGCCAAGGGGACCTTC
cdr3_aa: CASSLQTGTGAKGTF

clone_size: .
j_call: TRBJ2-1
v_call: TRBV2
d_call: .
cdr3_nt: TGTGCCAGCAGTGGGATGTACAATGAGCAGTTCTTC
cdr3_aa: CASSGMYNEQFF

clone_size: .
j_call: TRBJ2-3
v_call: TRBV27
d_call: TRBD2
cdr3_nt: TGTGCCAGCAGCCCCCGGGAGGCCACTCCCCAGTATTTT
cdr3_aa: CASSPREATPQYF

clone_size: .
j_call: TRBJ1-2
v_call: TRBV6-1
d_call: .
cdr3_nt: TGTGCCAGCAAGATACAGGGCCTGAACTATGGCTACACCTTC
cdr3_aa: CASKIQGLNYGYTF

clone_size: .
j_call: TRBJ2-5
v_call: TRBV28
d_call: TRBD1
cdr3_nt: TGTGCCAGCAGTATCCGGGACAGGGCGGAGACCCAGTACTTC
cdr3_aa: CASSIRDRAETQYF

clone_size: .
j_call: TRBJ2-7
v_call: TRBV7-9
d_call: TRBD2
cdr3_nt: TGTGCCAGCAGCCTGGCGGGGACCCGACTAGCGGAGAGCTCCTACGAGCAGTACTTC
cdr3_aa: CASSLAGTRLAESSYEQYF

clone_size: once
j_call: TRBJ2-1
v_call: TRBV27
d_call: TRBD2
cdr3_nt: TGTGCCAGCACCTTAGCGGGGGGTTCCTACAATGAGCAGTTCTTC
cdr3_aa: CASTLAGGSYNEQFF

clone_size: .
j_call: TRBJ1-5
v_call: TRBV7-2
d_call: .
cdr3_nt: TGTGCCAGCAGCTTAGTGCCAGGCCAGCCCCAGCATTTT
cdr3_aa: CASSLVPGQPQHF

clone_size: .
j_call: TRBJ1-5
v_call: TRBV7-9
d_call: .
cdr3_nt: TGTGCCAGCAGCTTAGGATCAGGACACCATTATAGCAATCAGCCCCAGCATTTT
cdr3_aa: CASSLGSGHHYSNQPQHF

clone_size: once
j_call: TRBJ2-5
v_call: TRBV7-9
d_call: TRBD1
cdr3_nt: TGTGCCAGCAGCCCCCAAGGGACAGGGAGAGAGACCCAGTACTTC
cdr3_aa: CASSPQGTGRETQYF

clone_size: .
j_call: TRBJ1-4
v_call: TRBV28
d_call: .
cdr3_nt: TGTGCCAGCGCAGTCAATCCCAGGGTGGGAGAAAAACTGTTTTTT
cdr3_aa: CASAVNPRVGEKLFF

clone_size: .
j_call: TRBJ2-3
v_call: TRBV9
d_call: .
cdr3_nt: TGTGCCAGCAGCGCTAGCCAGAGGGGGTCAGATACGCAGTATTTT
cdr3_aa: CASSASQRGSDTQYF

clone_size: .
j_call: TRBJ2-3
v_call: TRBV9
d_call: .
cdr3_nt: TGTGCCAGCAGCGTAGGACGGAGAGCGATCGCAGATACGCAGTATTTT
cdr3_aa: CASSVGRRAIADTQYF

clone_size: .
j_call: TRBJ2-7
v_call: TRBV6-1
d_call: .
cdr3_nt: TGTGCCAGCGTGGGGGATTCCTACGAGCAGTACTTC
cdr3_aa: CASVGDSYEQYF

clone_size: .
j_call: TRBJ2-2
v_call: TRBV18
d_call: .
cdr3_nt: TGTGCCAGCTCACCCACAGGGACGGTCGGGGAGCTGTTTTTT
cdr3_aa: CASSPTGTVGELFF